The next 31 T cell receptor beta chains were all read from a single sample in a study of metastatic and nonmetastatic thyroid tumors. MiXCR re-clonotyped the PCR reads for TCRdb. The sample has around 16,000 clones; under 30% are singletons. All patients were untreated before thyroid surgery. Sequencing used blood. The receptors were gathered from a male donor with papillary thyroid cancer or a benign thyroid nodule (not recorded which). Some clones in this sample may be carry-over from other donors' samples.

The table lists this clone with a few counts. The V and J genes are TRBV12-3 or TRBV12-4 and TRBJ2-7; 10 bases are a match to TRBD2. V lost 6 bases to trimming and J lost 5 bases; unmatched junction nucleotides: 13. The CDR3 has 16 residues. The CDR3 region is CASRLRPGLAGDEQYF. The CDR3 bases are TGTGCCAGCAGACTTCGGCCGGGGCTAGCGGGAGACGAGCAGTACTTC.

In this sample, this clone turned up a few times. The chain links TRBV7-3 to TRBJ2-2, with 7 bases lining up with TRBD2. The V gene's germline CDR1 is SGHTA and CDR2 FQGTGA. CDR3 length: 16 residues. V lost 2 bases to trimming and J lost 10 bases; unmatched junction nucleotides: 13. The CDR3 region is CASSLLPGGLPVELFF. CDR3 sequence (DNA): TGTGCCAGCAGCTTACTTCCGGGGGGTCTTCCCGTGGAGCTGTTTTTT.

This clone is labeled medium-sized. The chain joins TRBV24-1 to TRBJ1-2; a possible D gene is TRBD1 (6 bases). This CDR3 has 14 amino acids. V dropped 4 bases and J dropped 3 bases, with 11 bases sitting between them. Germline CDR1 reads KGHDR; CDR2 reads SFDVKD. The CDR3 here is CATSDRGTHYGYTF. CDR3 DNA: TGTGCCACCAGTGACAGGGGCACCCACTATGGCTACACCTTC.

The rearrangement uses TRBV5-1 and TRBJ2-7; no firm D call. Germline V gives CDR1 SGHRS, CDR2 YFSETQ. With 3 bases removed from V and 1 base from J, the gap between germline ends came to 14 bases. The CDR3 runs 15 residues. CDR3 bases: TGCGCCAGCAGCTCGAGCGTCAGGAGATCCTACGAGCAGTACTTC. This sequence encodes CASSSSVRRSYEQYF.

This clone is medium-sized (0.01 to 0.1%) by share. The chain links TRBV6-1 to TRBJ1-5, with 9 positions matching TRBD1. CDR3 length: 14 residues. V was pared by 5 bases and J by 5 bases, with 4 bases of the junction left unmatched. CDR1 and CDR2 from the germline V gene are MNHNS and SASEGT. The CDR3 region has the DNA TGTGCCAGCAGTTTGACAGGGGGTGATCAGCCCCAGCATTTT. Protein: CASSLTGGDQPQHF.

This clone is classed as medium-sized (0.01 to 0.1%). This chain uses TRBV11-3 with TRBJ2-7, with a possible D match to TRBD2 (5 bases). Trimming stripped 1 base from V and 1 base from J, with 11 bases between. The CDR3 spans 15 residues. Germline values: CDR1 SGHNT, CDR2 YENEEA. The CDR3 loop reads CASSLGGQVSYEQYF. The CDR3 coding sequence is TGTGCCAGCAGCTTAGGCGGGCAAGTATCCTACGAGCAGTACTTC.

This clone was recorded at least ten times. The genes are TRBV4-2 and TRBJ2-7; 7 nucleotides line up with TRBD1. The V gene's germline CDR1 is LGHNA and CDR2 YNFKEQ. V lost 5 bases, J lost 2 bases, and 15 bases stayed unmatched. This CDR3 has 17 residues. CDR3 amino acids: CASSKKLRPGQPYEQYF. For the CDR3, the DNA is TGTGCCAGCAGCAAAAAATTGCGGCCGGGACAGCCCTACGAGCAGTACTTC.

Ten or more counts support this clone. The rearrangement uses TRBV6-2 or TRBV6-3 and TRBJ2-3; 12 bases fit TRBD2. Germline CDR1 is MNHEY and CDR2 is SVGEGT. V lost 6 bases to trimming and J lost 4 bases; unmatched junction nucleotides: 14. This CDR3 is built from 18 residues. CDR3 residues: CASRPLGSSGGAADTQYF. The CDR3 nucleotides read TGTGCCAGCAGGCCTCTAGGCTCTAGCGGGGGGGCGGCAGATACGCAGTATTTT.

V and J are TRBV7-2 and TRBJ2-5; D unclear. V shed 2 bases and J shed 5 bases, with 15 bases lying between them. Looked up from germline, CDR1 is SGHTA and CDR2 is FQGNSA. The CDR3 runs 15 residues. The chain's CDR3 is CASSLPRRSAETQYF. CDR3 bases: TGTGCCAGCAGCTTACCGAGGCGTTCAGCCGAGACCCAGTACTTC. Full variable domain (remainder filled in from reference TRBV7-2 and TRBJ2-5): GAGVSQSPSNKVTEKGKDVELRCDPISGHTALYWYRQSLGQGLEFLIYFQGNSAPDKSGLPSDRFSAERTGGSVSTLTIQRTQQEDSAVYLCASSLPRRSAETQYFGPGTRLLVL.

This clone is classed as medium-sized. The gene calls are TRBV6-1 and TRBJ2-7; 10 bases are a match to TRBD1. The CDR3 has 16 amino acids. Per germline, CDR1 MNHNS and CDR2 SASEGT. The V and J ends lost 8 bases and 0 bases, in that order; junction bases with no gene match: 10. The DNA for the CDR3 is TGTGCCAGCGGAGGACAGGGGGAAAGTTCCTCCTACGAGCAGTACTTC. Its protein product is CASGGQGESSSYEQYF.

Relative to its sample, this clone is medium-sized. The CDR3 loop is CSARERQGYPYEQYF. The CDR3 nucleotides read TGCAGTGCTAGAGAACGACAGGGGTACCCCTACGAGCAGTACTTC. J is TRBJ2-7 and V is TRBV20-1; 8 bases line up with TRBD1. The germline CDR1 and CDR2 sequences are DFQATT and SNEGSKA (reference sequence). Unmatched junction bases numbered 6, after V lost 0 bases and J lost 2 bases. The CDR3 loop spans 15 amino acids.

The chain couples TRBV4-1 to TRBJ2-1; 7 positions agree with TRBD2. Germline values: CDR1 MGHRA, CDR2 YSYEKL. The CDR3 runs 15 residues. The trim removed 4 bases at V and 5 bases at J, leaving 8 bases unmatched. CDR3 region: CASSPRGLVNNEQFF. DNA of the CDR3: TGCGCCAGCAGCCCTCGTGGACTAGTAAACAATGAGCAGTTCTTC.

In nucleotides, the CDR3 is TGTGCCAGCAGCCCCGGACAGAGGAGTCAGCCCCAGCATTTT. Protein product: CASSPGQRSQPQHF. The chain links TRBV3-1 to TRBJ1-5; tentative D call: TRBD1 (6 bases). Germline V gives CDR1 LGHDT, CDR2 YNNKEL (reference sequence). Trimming cost V 4 bases and J 6 bases, with 13 bases left between them. There are 14 residues in the CDR3.

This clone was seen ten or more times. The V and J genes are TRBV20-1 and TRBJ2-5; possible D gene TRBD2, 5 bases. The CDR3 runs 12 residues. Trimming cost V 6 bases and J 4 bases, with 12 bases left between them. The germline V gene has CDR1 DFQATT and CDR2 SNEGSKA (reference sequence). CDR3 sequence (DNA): TGCAGTGCCGCGGACTGGGGAGAGACCCAGTACTTC. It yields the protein CSAADWGETQYF.

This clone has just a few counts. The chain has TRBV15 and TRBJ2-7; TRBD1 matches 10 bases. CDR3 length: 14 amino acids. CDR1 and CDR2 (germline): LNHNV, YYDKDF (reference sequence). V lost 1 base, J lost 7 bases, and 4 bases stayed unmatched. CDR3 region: CATSRGQGAREQYF. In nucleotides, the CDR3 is TGTGCCACCAGCAGAGGACAGGGGGCTCGGGAGCAGTACTTC.

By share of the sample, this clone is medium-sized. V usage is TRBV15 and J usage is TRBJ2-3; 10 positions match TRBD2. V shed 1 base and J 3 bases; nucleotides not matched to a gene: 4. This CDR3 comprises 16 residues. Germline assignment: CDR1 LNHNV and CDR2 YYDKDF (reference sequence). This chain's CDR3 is CATSRGTSGGTDTQYF. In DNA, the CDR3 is TGTGCCACCAGCAGAGGGACTAGCGGAGGAACAGATACGCAGTATTTT.

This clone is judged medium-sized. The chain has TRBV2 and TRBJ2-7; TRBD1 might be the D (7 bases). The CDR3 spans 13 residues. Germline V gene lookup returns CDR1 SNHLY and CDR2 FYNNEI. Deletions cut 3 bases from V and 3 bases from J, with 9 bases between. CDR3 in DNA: TGTGCCAGCAGTGACAGGGGGGTCTACGAGCAGTACTTC. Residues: CASSDRGVYEQYF.

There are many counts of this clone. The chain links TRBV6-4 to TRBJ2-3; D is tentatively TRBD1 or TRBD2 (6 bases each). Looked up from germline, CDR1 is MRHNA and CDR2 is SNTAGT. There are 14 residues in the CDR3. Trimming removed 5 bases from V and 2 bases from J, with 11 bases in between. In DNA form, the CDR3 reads TGTGCCAGCAGTAACAGGGACTCCACAGATACGCAGTATTTT. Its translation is CASSNRDSTDTQYF.

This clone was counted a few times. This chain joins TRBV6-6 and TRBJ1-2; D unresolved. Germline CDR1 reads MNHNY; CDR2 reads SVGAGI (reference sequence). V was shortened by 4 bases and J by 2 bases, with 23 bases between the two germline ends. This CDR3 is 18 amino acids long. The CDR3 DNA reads TGTGCCAGCAGTTCCGCTGGAAGGAGGGCGGCGGGAAACTATGGCTACACCTTC. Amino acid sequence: CASSSAGRRAAGNYGYTF.

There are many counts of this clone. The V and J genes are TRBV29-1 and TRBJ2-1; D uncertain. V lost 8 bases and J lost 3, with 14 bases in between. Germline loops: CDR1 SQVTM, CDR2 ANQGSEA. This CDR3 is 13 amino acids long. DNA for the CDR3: TGCAGCTCTACCAGTATACACTACAATGAGCAGTTCTTC. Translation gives CSSTSIHYNEQFF.

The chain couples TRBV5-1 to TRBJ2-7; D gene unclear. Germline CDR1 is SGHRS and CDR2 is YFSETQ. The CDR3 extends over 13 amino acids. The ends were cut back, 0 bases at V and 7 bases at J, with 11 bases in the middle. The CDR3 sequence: CASSLGSAFEQYF. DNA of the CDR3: TGCGCCAGCAGCTTGGGTTCGGCTTTTGAGCAGTACTTC.

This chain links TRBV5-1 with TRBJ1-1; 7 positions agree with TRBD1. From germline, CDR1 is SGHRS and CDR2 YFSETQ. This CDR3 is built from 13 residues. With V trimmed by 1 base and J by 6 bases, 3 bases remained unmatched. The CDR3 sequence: CASSLTGVAEAFF. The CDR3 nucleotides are TGCGCCAGCAGCTTGACAGGGGTAGCTGAAGCTTTCTTT. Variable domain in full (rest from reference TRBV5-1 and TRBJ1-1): KAGVTQTPRYLIKTRGQQVTLSCSPISGHRSVSWYQQTPGQGLQFLFEYFSETQRNKGNFPGRFSGRQFSNSRSEMNVSTLELGDSALYLCASSLTGVAEAFFGQGTRLTVV.

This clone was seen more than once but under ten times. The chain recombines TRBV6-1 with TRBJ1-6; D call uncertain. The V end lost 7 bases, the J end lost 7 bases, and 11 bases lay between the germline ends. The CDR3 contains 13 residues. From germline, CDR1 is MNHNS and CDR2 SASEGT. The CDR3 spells CASIGWENSPLHF. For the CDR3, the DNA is TGTGCCAGCATAGGGTGGGAAAATTCACCCCTCCACTTT.

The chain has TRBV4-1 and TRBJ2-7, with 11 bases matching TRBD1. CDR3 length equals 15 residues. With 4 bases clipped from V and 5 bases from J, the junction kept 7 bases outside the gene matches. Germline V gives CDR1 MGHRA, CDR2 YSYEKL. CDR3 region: CASSRRTGGADEQYF. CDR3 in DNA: TGCGCCAGCAGCCGACGGACAGGGGGCGCGGACGAGCAGTACTTC.

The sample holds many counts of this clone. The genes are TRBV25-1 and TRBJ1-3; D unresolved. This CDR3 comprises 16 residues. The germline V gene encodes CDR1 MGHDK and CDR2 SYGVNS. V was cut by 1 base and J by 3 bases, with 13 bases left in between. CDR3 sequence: CASSESGGPGGNTIYF. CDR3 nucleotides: TGTGCCAGCAGTGAATCCGGCGGGCCCGGTGGAAACACCATATATTTT.

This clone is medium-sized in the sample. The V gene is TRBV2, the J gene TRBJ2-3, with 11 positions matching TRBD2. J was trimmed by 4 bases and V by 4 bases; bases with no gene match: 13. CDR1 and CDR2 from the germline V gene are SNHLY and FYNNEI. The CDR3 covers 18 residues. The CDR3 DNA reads TGTGCCAGCAGTGGTCGTAGCGGGGGGGCCCATATTTCAGATACGCAGTATTTT. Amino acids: CASSGRSGGAHISDTQYF.

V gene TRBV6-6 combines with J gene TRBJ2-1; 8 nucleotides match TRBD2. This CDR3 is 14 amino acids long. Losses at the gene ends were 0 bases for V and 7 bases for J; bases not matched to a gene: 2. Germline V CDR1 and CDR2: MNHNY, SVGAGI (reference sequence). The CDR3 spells CASSYSGLENEQFF. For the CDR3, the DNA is TGTGCCAGCAGTTACTCGGGACTAGAAAATGAGCAGTTCTTC.

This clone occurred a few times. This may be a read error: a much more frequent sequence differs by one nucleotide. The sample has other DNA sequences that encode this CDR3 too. The CDR3 spells CSVGDTEAFF. The CDR3 DNA reads as TGCAGCGTTGGGGACACTGAAGCTTTCTTC. The rearrangement links TRBV29-1 to TRBJ1-1; the D gene is possibly TRBD1 (6 bases). The CDR3 runs 10 residues. Germline assignment: CDR1 SQVTM and CDR2 ANQGSEA.

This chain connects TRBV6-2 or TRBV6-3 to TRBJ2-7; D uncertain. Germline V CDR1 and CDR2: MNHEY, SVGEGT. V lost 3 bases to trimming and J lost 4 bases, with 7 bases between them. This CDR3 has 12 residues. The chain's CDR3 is CASSYTRYEQYF. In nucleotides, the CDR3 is TGTGCCAGCAGTTATACAAGGTACGAGCAGTACTTC.

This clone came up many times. The CDR3 DNA follows: TGTGCCAGCAGCCGTGACCTACGAGCGGGAGAGACCCAGTACTTC. It specifies CASSRDLRAGETQYF. The chain combines TRBV5-4 with TRBJ2-5, with a possible D match to TRBD2 (6 bases). Trimming pared 4 bases from V and 4 bases from J, leaving 17 bases between. There are 15 residues in the CDR3. CDR1 and CDR2 (germline): SGHNT, YYREEE (reference sequence).

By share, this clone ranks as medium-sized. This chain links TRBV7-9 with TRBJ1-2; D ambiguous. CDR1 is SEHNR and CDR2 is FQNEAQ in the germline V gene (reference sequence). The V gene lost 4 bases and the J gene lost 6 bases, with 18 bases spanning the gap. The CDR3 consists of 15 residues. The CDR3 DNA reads TGTGCCAGCAGCTCCCCGCATCTTACAGTGGATGGCTACACCTTC. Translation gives CASSSPHLTVDGYTF.